This T cell receptor (beta chain) came from a study of cytomegalovirus exposure and HLA in healthy donors. Overall study context: Of several hundred genotyped donors, around 76% clustered with self-reported Caucasian donors. Study findings and constraints: Follow-up analysis found HLA locus-dependent TCR association rates, highest for DRB1 and lowest for HLA-C. The authors judged a highly shared variant cluster likely a sequencing artifact.

A word on this clone: Its matching antigen is unknown.

V shed 8 bases and J shed 0 bases, with 13 bases lying between them. The CDR3 totals 15 residues. Germline V CDR1 and CDR2: SEHNR, FQNEAQ (reference sequence). 60 Vbeta and 13 Jbeta primers were used in PCR. In the authors' workflow: Unique TCR beta chains totaled 65 million to 95 million in a later count, with some 10 million of them shared. Libraries were prepared by immunoSEQ multiplex PCR; TCRdb keeps only in-frame clonotypes and omits some of them. V and J calls and clone size come straight from that table; D and trimming were deduced from the DNA. The sample holds 150,000 or so clones, roughly 70% seen once.

The specimen sequenced was PBMCs. This clonotype was obtained from a young man in good health and CMV-seropositive. The chain joins TRBV7-9 to TRBJ2-2, with D perhaps matching TRBD2 (6 bases). CDR3 sequence reads: CASPTGTANTGELFF. For the CDR3, the DNA is TGTGCCAGCCCCACCGGGACTGCGAACACCGGGGAGCTGTTTTTT.